This T cell receptor (beta chain) was documented in a study of blood T cells in healthy people across ages. All donors came from Russia, were Caucasian and healthy, and spanned ages roughly 6 to 95. The count of this clonotype is one. The antigen remains unidentified. Germline CDR1 LGHDT, CDR2 YNNKEL (reference sequence). CDR3 size: 17 residues. Trimming stripped 1 base from V and 5 bases from J, with 20 bases between. Alongside a J-beta primer mix, a sample-barcoded 5' primer served in a second PCR lasting about 7 to 12 cycles. The template-switch adaptor was a 5' adaptor with 12 random nucleotides. It tagged each cDNA molecule. From the 5' RACE reads, TCRdb called clonotypes with MiXCR, one entry per CDR3 protein. The data show almost 800,000 distinct CDR3 sequences, about three fifths seen once. Study results and limitations: A greater number of naive CD4+ cells and higher diversity distinguished long-lived donors from aged donors. Age advanced and TCR beta diversity per million T cells fell, roughly linearly.

This clonotype originated in a man between 25 and 39 years old in good health. Sample: blood. This chain joins TRBV3-1 and TRBJ2-5, with a weak D call TRBD2 (6 bases). The CDR3: CASSQGTGTQTFETQYF. The DNA for the CDR3 is TGTGCCAGCAGCCAAGGAACCGGGACTCAAACTTTCGAGACCCAGTACTTC.